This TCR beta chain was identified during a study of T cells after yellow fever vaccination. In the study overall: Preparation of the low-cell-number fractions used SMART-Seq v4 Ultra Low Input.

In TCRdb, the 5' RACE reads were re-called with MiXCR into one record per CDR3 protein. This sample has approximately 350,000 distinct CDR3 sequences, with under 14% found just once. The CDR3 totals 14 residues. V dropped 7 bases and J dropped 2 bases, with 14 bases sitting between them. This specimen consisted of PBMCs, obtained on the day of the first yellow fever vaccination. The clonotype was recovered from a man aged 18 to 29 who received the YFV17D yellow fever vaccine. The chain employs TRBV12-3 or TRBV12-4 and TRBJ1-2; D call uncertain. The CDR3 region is CASNSADHNYGYTF. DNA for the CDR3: TGTGCCAGCAACTCGGCCGATCACAACTATGGCTACACCTTC.